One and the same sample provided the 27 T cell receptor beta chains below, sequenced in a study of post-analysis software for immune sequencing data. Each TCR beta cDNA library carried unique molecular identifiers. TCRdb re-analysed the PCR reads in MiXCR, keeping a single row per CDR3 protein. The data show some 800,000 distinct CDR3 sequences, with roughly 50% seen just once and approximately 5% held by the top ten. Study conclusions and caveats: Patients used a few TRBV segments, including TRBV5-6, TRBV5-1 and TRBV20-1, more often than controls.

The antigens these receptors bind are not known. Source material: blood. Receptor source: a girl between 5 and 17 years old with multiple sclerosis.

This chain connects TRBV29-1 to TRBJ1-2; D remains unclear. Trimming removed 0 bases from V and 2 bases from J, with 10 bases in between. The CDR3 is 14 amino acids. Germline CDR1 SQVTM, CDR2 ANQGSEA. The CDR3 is CSVEDLGINYGYTF. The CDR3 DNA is TGCAGCGTTGAAGATCTGGGAATCAACTATGGCTACACCTTC. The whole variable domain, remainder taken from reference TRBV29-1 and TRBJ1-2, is SAVISQKPSRDICQRGTSLTIQCQVDSQVTMMFWYRQQPGQSLTLIATANQGSEATYESGFVIDKFPISRPNLTFSTLTVSNMSPEDSSIYLCSVEDLGINYGYTFGSGTRLTVV.

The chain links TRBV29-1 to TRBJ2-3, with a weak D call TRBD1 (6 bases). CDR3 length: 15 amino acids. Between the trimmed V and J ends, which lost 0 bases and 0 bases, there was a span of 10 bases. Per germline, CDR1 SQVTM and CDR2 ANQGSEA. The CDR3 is CSVEEQGASTDTQYF. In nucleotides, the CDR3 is TGCAGCGTTGAAGAACAGGGAGCTAGCACAGATACGCAGTATTTT.

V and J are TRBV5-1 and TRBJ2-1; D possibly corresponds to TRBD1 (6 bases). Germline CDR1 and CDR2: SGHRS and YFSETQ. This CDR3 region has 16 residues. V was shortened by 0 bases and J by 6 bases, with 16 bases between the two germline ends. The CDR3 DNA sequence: TGCGCCAGCAGCTTGGACGGGACACCCGGCGGCAATGAGCAGTTCTTC. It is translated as CASSLDGTPGGNEQFF.

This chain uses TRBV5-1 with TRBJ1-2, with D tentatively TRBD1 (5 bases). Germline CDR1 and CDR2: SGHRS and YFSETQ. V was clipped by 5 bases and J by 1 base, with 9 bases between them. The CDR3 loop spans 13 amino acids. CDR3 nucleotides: TGCGCCAGCAGGTCCGGGGGTAACTATGGCTACACCTTC. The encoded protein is CASRSGGNYGYTF.

This CDR3 is CASSPFPGTSSDEQFF. The CDR3 DNA sequence: TGTGCCAGCAGCCCATTTCCCGGGACTAGTAGTGATGAGCAGTTCTTC. The chain joins TRBV14 to TRBJ2-1; 8 nucleotides agree with TRBD2. J gave up 8 bases and V 4 bases, and 13 bases lay outside the gene matches. CDR1 is SGHDN and CDR2 is FVKESK in the germline V gene. CDR3 size: 16 residues.

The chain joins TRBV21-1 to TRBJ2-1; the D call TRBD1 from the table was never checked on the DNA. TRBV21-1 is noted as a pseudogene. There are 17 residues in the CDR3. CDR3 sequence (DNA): TGTGCCAGCAGCCCCGGCCCCCACAGGGGAAACTACAATGAGCAGTTCTTC. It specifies CASSPGPHRGNYNEQFF.

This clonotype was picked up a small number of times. Written as DNA, the CDR3 is TGTGCCACCGCGGGACTAGCCCCAAACATTCAGTACTTC. Translated: CATAGLAPNIQYF. The chain is built from TRBV6-2 or TRBV6-3 and TRBJ2-4; 9 bases agree with TRBD2. After removal of 10 bases from V and 6 bases from J, the junction contained 7 bases not matched to a gene. There are 13 residues in the CDR3. CDR1 is MNHEY, CDR2 SVGEGT, per germline.

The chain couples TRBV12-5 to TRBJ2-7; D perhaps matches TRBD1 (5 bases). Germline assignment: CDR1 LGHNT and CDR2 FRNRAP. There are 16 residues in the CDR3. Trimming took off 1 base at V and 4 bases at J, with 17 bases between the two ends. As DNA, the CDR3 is TGTGCTAGTGGTTTGGGATCGCAGGGAAGGGAATACGAGCAGTACTTC. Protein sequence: CASGLGSQGREYEQYF. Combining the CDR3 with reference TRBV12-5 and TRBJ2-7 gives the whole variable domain DARVTQTPRHKVTEMGQEVTMRCQPILGHNTVFWYRQTMMQGLELLAYFRNRAPLDDSGMPKDRFSAEMPDATLATLKIQPSEPRDSAVYFCASGLGSQGREYEQYFGPGTRLTVT.

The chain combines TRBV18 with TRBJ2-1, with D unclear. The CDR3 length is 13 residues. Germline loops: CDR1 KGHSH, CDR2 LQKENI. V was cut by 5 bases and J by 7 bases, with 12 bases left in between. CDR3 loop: CASSRLTGNEQFF. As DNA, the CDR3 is TGTGCCAGCTCAAGATTAACTGGAAATGAGCAGTTCTTC.

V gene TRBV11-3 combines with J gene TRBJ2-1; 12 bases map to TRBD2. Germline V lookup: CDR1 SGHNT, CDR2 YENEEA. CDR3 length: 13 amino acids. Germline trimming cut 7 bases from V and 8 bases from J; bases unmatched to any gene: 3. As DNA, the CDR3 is TGTGCCAGCACTAGCGGGAGGGACGATGAGCAGTTCTTC. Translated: CASTSGRDDEQFF.

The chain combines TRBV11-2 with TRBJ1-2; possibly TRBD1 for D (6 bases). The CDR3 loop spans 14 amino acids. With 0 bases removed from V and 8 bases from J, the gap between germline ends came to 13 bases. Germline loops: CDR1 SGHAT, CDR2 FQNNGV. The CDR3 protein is CASSLERQGSGYTF. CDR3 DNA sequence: TGTGCCAGCAGCTTAGAACGTCAGGGGTCGGGCTACACCTTC.

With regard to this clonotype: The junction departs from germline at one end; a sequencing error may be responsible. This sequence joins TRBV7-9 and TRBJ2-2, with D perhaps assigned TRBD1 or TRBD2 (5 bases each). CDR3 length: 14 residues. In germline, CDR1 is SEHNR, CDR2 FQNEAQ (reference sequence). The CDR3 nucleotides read TGTGCCAGCAGCTTTCACAGGAACGCCGGGGAGCGGTTTTTT. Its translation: CASSFHRNAGERFF.

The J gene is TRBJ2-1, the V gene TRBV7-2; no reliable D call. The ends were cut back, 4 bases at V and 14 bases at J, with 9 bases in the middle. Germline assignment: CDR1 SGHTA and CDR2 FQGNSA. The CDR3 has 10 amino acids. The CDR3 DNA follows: TGTGCCAGCAGCTCTGGCGAGGAGTTCTTC. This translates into CASSSGEEFF.

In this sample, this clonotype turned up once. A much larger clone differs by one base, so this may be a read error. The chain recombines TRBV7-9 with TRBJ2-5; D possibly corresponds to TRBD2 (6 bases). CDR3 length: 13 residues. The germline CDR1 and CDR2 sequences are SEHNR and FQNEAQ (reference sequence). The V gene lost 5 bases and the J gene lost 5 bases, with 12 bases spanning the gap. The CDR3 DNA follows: TGTGCCAGCAGCGACGGGACTTTTGAGACCCAGTACTTC. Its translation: CASSDGTFETQYF.

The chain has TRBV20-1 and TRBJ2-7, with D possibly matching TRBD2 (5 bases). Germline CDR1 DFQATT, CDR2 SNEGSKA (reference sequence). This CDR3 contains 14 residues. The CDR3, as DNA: TGCAATGCAACTAAGAGGGTAGAAAGGAGCGAGCAGTACTTC. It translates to CNATKRVERSEQYF.

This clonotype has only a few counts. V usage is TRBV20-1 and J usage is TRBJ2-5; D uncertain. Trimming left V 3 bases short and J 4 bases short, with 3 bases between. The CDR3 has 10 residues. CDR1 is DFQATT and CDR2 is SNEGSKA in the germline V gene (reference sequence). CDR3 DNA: TGCAGTGCTAGCTCAGAGACCCAGTACTTC. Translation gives CSASSETQYF.

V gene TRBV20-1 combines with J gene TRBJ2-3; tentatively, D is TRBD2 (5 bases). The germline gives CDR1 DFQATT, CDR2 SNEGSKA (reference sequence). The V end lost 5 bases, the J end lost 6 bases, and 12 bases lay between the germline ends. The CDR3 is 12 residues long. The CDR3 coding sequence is TGCAGTGCTTACCGAACGGGGGATACGCAGTATTTT. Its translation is CSAYRTGDTQYF.

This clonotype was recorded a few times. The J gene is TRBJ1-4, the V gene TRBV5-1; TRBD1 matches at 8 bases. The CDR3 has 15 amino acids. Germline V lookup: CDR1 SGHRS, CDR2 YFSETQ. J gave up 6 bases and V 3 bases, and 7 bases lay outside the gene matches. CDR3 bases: TGCGCCAGCAGCTCGACAGGGGCAGCGGATGAAAAACTGTTTTTT. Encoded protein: CASSSTGAADEKLFF.

In DNA, the CDR3 is TGTGCCAGCAGTTCCCTGAGCGGGAGGGCCGCGTACGAGCAGTACTTC. It specifies CASSSLSGRAAYEQYF. The chain recombines TRBV6-5 with TRBJ2-7, with TRBD2 matching over 10 bases. The CDR3 consists of 16 residues. Trimming cost V 4 bases and J 4 bases; bases outside gene matches: 10. Germline CDR1 is MNHEY and CDR2 is SVGAGI.

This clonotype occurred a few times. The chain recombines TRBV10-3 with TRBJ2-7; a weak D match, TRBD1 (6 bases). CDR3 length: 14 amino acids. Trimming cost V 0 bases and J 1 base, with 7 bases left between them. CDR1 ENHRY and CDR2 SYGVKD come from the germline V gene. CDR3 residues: CAISESGGSYEQYF. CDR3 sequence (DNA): TGTGCCATCAGTGAGTCAGGGGGTTCCTACGAGCAGTACTTC.

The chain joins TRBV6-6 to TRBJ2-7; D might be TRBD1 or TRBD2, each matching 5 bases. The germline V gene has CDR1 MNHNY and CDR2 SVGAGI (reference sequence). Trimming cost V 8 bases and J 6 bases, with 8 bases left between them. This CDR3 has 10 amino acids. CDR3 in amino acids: CASGGSEQYF. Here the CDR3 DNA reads TGTGCCAGCGGGGGTAGCGAGCAGTACTTC.

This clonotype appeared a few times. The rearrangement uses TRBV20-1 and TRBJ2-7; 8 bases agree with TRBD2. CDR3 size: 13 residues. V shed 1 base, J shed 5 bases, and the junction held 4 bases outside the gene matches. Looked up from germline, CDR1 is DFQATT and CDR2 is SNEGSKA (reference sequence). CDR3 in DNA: TGCAGTGCTAGAGGGACTAGCTGGGACGAGCAGTACTTC. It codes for CSARGTSWDEQYF.

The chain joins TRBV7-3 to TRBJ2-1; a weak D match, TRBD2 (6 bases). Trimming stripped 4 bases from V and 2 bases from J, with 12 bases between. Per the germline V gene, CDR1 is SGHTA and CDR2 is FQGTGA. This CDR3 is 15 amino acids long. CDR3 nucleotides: TGTGCCAGCAGCTCCCTGGGGGGACCCTACAATGAGCAGTTCTTC. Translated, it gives CASSSLGGPYNEQFF.

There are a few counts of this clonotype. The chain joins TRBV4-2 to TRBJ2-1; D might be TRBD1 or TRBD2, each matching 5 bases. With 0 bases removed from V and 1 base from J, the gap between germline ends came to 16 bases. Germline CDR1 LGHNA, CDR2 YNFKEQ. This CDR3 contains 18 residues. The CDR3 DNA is TGTGCCAGCAGCCAAGACTTGAGGGGCATCGGGTCCTACAATGAGCAGTTCTTC. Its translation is CASSQDLRGIGSYNEQFF.

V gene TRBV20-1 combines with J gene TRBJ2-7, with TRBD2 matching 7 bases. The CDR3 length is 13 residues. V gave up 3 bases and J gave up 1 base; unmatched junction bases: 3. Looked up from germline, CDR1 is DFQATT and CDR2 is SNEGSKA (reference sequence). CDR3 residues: CSASGGRSYEQYF. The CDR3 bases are TGCAGTGCTAGTGGCGGGAGATCCTACGAGCAGTACTTC.

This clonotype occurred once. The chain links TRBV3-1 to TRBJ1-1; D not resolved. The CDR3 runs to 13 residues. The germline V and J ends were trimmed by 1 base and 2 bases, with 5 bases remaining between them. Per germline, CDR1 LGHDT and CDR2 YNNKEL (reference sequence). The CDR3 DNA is TGTGCCAGCAGCCAAGTGAGCAACACTGAAGCTTTCTTT. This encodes CASSQVSNTEAFF.

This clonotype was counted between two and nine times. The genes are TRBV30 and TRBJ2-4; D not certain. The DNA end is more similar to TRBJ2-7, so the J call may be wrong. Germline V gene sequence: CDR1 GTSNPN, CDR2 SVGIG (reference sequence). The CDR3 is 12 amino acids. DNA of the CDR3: TGTGCCTGGAATGCGGTATCCTACGAGCAGTACTTC. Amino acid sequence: CAWNAVSYEQYF.